The text below deals with one T cell receptor (beta chain). The PCR was carried out with 60 Vbeta primers and 13 Jbeta primers. Libraries were prepared by immunoSEQ multiplex PCR; TCRdb keeps only in-frame clonotypes and omits some of them. This table has fewer than 200,000 clones, 60% to 80% appearing once. The data derive from a study of cytomegalovirus exposure and HLA in healthy donors. Overall study context: HLA-typed donors were the source of roughly 85 million unique TCRs held in an early data release.

What was sequenced was PBMCs. The sequence was obtained from a man in his 60s in good health and CMV-seronegative.

CDR3 DNA: TGTGCCAGCAGGCCGTACCAGGGCACCGGGGAGCTGTTTTTT. This gives the protein CASRPYQGTGELFF. V and J are TRBV7-8 and TRBJ2-2; a possible D gene is TRBD1 (5 bases). The CDR3 has 14 amino acids. CDR1 is SGHVS, CDR2 FQNEAQ, per germline. Trimming stripped 6 bases from V and 4 bases from J, with 12 bases between.